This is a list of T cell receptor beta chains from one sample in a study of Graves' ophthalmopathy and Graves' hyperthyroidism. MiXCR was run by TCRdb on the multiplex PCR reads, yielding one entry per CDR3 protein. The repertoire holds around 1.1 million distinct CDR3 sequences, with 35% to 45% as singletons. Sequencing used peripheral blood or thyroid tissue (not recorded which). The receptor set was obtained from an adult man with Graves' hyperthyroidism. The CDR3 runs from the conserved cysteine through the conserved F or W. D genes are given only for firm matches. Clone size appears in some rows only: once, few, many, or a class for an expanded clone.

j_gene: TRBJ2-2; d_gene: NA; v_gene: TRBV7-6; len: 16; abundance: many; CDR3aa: CASSLTGSGAHGELFF
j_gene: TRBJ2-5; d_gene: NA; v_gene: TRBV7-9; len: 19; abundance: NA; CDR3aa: CASSQGQLRTGRSGETQYF
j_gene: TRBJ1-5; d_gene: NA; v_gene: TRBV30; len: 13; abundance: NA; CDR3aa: CAWSSDSNQPQHF
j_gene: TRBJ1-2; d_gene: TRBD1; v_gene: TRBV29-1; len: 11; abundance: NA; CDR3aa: CSGQGAVGYTF
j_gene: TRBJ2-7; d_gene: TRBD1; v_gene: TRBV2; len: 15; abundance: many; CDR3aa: CASSSGTGSFYEQYF
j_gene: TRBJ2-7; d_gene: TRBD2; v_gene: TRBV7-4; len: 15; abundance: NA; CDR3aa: CASSFSSGTVYEQYF
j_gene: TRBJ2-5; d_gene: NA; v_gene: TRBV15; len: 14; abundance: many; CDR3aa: CATSRDFTQETQYF
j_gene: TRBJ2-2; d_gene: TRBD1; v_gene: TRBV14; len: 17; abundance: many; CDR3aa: CASSHRRQGMSTGELFF
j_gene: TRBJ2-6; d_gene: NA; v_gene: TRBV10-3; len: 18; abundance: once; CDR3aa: CASSLGASTIPGANVLTF
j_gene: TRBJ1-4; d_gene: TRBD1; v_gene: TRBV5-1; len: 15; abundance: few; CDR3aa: CASSPGQKHNEKLFF
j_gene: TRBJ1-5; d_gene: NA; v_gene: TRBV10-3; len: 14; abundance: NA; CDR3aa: CAIGDVYSNQPQHF
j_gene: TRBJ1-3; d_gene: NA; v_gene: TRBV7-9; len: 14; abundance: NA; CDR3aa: CASSDYGPGNTIYF
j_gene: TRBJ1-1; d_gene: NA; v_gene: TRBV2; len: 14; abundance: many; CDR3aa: CASSEVGLGTEAFF
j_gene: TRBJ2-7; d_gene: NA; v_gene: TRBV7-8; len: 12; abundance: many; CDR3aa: CASSPYAYEQYF
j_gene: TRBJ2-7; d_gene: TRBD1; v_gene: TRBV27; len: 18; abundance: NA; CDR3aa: CASSPPSDRGYGGYEQYF
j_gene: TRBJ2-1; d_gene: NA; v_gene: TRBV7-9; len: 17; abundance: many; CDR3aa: CASSLDWAPWGGKEQFF
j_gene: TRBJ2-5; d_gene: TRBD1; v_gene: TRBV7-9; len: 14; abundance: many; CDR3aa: CASSPGQGMETQYF
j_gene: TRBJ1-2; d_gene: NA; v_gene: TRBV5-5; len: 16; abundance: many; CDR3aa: CASSLGAEGEGNGYTF
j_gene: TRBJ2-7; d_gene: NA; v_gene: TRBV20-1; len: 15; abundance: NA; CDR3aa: CSARDRGVYRGEQYF
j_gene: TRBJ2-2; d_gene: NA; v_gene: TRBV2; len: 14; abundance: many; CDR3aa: CASKEGGGTGELFF
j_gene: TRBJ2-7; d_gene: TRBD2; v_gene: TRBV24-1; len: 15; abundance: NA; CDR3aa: CATSYPSGSSYKQYF
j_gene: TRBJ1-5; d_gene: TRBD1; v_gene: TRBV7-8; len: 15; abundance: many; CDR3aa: CASSLLQGAHQPQHF
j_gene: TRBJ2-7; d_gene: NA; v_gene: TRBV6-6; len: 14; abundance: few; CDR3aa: CASRTGAGFYEQYF
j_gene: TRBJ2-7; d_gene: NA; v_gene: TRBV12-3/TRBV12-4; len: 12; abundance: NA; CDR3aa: CASSFTSHEQYF
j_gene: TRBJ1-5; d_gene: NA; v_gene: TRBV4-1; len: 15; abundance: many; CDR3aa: CASSQEREPNQPQHF
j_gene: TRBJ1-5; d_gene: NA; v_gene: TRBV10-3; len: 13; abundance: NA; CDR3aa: CAISGGGKETQHF
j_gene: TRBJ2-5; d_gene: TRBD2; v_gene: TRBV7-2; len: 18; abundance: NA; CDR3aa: CASSPLRLAGGPGETQYF
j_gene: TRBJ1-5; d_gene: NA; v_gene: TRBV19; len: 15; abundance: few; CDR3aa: CASTQGPPRAQPQHF
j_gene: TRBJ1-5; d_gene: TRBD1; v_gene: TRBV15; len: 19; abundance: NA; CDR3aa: CATSTSPGTGLIYNQPQHF
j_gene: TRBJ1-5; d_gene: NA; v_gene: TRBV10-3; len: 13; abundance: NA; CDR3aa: CAIARAKDQPQHF
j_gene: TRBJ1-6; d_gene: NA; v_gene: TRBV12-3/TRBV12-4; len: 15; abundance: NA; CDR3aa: CASSLGTNRNSPLHF
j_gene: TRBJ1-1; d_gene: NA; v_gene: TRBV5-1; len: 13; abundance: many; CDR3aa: CASRVGGNTEAFF
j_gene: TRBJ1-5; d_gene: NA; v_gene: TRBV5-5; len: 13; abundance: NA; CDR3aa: CASSLVANQPQHF
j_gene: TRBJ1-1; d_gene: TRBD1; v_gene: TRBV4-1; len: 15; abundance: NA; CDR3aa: CASSHIRGRESEAFF
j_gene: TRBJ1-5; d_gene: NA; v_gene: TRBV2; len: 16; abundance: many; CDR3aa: CASSDNLGGEFQPQHF
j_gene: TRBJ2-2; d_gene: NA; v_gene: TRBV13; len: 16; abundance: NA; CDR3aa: CASSLTTAKNTGELFF
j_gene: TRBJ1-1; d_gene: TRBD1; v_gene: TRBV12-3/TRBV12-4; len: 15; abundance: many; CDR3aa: CASSPRGHPSTEAFF
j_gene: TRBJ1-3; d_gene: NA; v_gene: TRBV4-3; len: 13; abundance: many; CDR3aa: CASSRLRGNTIYF
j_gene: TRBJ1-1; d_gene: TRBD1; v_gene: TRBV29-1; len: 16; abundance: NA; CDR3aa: CSVAPARQGTNTEAFF
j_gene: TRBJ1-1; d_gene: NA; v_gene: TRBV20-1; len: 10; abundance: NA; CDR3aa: CSAREPLIFF
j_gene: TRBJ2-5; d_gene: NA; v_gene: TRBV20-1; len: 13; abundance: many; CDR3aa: CSARKTPKETQYF
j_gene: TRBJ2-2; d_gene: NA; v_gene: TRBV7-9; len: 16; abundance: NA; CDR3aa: CASSLPGQPNTGELFF